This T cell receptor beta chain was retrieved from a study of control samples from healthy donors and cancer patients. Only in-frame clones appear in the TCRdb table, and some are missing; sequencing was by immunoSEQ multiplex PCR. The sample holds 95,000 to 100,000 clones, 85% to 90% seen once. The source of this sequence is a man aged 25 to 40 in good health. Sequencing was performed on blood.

The CDR3 loop is CAWSMGGNTEAFF. For the CDR3, the DNA is TGTGCCTGGAGTATGGGCGGGAACACTGAAGCTTTCTTT. This sequence joins TRBV30 and TRBJ1-1; D is unclear. Germline V gene lookup returns CDR1 GTSNPN and CDR2 SVGIG (reference sequence). CDR3 length: 13 amino acids. Trimming cost V 2 bases and J 1 base, with 8 bases left between them.